The 9 T cell receptor beta chains given below trace back to one sample, sequenced in a study of molecular identifiers for immune sequencing clone quantification. TCRdb analysed the PCR reads with MiXCR anew, one entry per CDR3 protein. Here the sample spans 100,000 or so distinct CDR3 sequences, 30% to 35% being singletons. Sequenced sample: naive CD8+ T cells from blood, with Jurkat cell RNA spiked in. Subset defined: FACS-sorted CD8+CD4-CCR7+CD45RA+ naive T cells. The receptors derive from a human donor in good health. Some libraries in this study had Jurkat cell RNA spiked in.

This clonotype was seen a few times. The CDR3 coding sequence is TGTGCCAGCAGCCTGGTGGGCGGAAACCAAGAGACCCAGTACTTC. Its protein product is CASSLVGGNQETQYF. The rearrangement links TRBV7-9 to TRBJ2-5; no clear D. The CDR3 sequence is 15 residues long. CDR1 is SEHNR and CDR2 is FQNEAQ in the germline V gene (reference sequence). V lost 5 bases and J lost 0, with 13 bases in between. Combining the CDR3 with reference TRBV7-9 and TRBJ2-5 gives the whole variable domain DTGVSQNPRHKITKRGQNVTFRCDPISEHNRLYWYRQTLGQGPEFLTYFQNEAQLEKSRLLSDRFSAERPKGSFSTLEIQRTEQGDSAMYLCASSLVGGNQETQYFGPGTRLLVL.

This clonotype was found a few times. The chain couples TRBV2 to TRBJ1-5; D not certain. From germline, CDR1 is SNHLY and CDR2 FYNNEI. The CDR3 runs 13 residues. V was clipped by 5 bases and J by 7 bases, with 12 bases between them. The CDR3 loop reads CASSTGPGQPQHF. CDR3 sequence (DNA): TGTGCCAGCAGTACGGGCCCAGGACAGCCCCAGCATTTT.

V is TRBV24-1 and J is TRBJ2-2; D is possibly TRBD2 (5 bases). CDR1 is KGHDR and CDR2 is SFDVKD in the germline V gene. CDR3 length: 12 amino acids. V gave up 10 bases and J gave up 7 bases, with 12 bases separating them. In nucleotides, the CDR3 is TGTGCCACACTATCCGGGGTCGGGGAGCTGTTTTTT. It yields the protein CATLSGVGELFF.

V gene TRBV4-3 combines with J gene TRBJ1-1, with 7 nucleotides matching TRBD1. J was trimmed by 7 bases and V by 3 bases; bases with no gene match: 2. Looked up from germline, CDR1 is LGHNA and CDR2 is YSLEER. This CDR3 is built from 12 residues. CDR3 coding DNA: TGCGCCAGCAGCCAGACAGGGAATGAAGCTTTCTTT. Encoded protein: CASSQTGNEAFF.

Only a few counts were recorded for this clonotype. The genes are TRBV12-3 or TRBV12-4 and TRBJ2-3, with 7 bases aligning to TRBD2. This CDR3 has 11 residues. Trimming took 3 bases from V and 11 from J; bases not matched to a gene: 2. CDR3 in amino acids: CASSFAGEQYF. The CDR3 coding sequence is TGTGCCAGCAGTTTTGCGGGAGAGCAGTATTTT.

This clonotype has only one observation. This may be a read error: a much more frequent sequence differs by one nucleotide. The chain links TRBV7-9 to TRBJ2-3; possibly TRBD1 or TRBD2 for D (6 bases each). The CDR3 has 18 amino acids. The germline V gene encodes CDR1 SEHNR and CDR2 FQNEAQ (reference sequence). This CDR3 is CASSSGVGGLPVTYTQYF. DNA of the CDR3: TGTGCCAGCAGCTCGGGTGTAGGGGGACTCCCTGTCACATATACGCAGTATTTT.

The chain has TRBV6-2 or TRBV6-3 and TRBJ2-7, with no clear D. Germline V gene data show CDR1 as MNHEY and CDR2 as SVGEGT. V gave up 7 bases and J gave up 2 bases, with 15 bases separating them. The CDR3 runs 14 residues. The CDR3 DNA reads TGTGCCAGCACCGACCTAGGGCCCACCTACGAGCAGTACTTC. Translating gives CASTDLGPTYEQYF.

Regarding this clonotype: One junction end does not reproduce the germline sequence, and a read error may be involved. The chain combines TRBV7-3 with TRBJ2-6; 10 bases map to TRBD2. Germline V gene sequence: CDR1 SGHTA, CDR2 FQGTGA. There are 17 residues in the CDR3. CDR3 in amino acids: CASNLGLAKFGANVPTF. The CDR3 DNA reads as TGTGCCAGCAACTTGGGACTAGCGAAATTTGGGGCCAACGTCCCGACTTTC.

This clonotype was seen a few times. The chain couples TRBV7-3 to TRBJ2-2, with 7 bases matching TRBD2. CDR1 is SGHTA and CDR2 is FQGTGA in the germline V gene. CDR3 length: 17 amino acids. Losses at the gene ends were 4 bases for V and 5 bases for J; bases not matched to a gene: 13. Here the CDR3 reads CASSSPRSGKFTGELFF. The CDR3 DNA reads TGTGCCAGCAGCTCCCCCCGGAGCGGGAAGTTTACCGGGGAGCTGTTTTTT.